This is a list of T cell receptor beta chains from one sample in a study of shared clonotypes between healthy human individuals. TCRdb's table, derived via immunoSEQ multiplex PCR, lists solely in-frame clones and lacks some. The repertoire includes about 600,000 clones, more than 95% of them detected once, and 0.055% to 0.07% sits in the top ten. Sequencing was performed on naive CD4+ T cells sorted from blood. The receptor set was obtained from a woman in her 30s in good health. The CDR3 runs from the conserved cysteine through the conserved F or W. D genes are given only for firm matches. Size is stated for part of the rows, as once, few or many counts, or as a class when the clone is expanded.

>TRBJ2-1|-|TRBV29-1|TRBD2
TGCAGCGTTGACGGGCTAGCGGGGAACTACAATGAGCAGTTCTTC
CSVDGLAGNYNEQFF
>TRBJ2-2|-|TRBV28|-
TGTGCCAGCAGACGGACGGGGTCGGAGGAATCCGGGGAGCTGTTTTTT
CASRRTGSEESGELFF
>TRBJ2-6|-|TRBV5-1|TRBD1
TGCGCCAGCAGCCTGGGGACAGCAGTCTCTGGGGCCAACGTCCTGACTTTC
CASSLGTAVSGANVLTF
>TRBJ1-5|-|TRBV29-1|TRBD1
TGCAGCGTGAGAACCGGGACAGGGGGACAGCCCCAGCATTTT
CSVRTGTGGQPQHF
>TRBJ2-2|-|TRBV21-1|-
TGTGCCAGCAGCACGACAGCTAATGACGGGGAGCTGTTTTTT
CASSTTANDGELFF
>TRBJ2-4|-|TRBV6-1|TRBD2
TGTGCCAGCAGTGAAGTGGATGGGGGGGGCAAAAACATTCAGTACTTC
CASSEVDGGGKNIQYF
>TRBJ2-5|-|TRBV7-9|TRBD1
TGTGCCAGCAGCACCGGGACAGGGGAGACCCAGTACTTC
CASSTGTGETQYF
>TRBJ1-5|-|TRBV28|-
TGTGCCAGCACCCACCCCAGCGGGGGGAATCAGCCCCAGCATTTT
CASTHPSGGNQPQHF
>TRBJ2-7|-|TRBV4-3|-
TGCGCCAGCAGCCAACTTAAACAGGGAACCGAGCAGTACTTC
CASSQLKQGTEQYF
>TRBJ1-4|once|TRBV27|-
TGTGCCAGCACCCCCCCGGCGGGACGGTCGAATGAAAAACTGTTTTTT
CASTPPAGRSNEKLFF
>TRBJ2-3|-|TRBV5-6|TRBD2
TGTGCCAGCAGCTTCAGCGGGAGCGATACGCAGTATTTT
CASSFSGSDTQYF
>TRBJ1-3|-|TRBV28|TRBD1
TGTGCCAGCAGTTTACCCATTGGACAGGGGCAAGGAAACACCATATATTTT
CASSLPIGQGQGNTIYF